Presented here are 25 T cell receptor beta chains from one specimen sequenced in a study of cytomegalovirus exposure and HLA in healthy donors. PCR was performed using 60 Vbeta and 13 Jbeta primers. Some clones are missing from TCRdb's copy, which holds only in-frame ones; the method was immunoSEQ multiplex PCR. In the table there are approximately 100,000 clones, around two thirds of which are singletons. The sequencing input was PBMCs. These receptors all stem from a man between 25 and 39 years old in good health and CMV-seronegative.

The rearrangement links TRBV30 to TRBJ2-1; 16 bases are shared with TRBD2. CDR1 and CDR2 (germline): GTSNPN, SVGIG (reference sequence). V gave up 5 bases and J gave up 3 bases; unmatched junction bases: 7. This CDR3 has 17 residues. CDR3 loop: CAWGGTSGRAFYNEQFF. The CDR3, as DNA: TGTGCCTGGGGAGGGACTAGCGGGAGGGCGTTCTACAATGAGCAGTTCTTC. Full variable domain (remainder filled in from reference TRBV30 and TRBJ2-1): SQTIHQWPATLVQPVGSPLSLECTVEGTSNPNLYWYRQAAGRGLQLLFYSVGIGQISSEVPQNLSASRPQDRQFILSSKKLLLSDSGFYLCAWGGTSGRAFYNEQFFGPGTRLTVL.

The rearrangement uses TRBV21-1 and TRBJ2-1; the D call in the table, TRBD1, was not verified against the DNA. TRBV21-1 is a recognized pseudogene. The CDR3 consists of 14 residues. CDR3 sequence (DNA): TGTGCCAGCAGCATGACAGGGGGCGGGTATGAGCAGTTCTTC. It yields the protein CASSMTGGGYEQFF.

This clone was counted only a few times. The J gene is TRBJ2-7, the V gene TRBV28, with TRBD1 identical over 7 bases. Germline CDR1 and CDR2: MDHEN and SYDVKM. Trimming removed 5 bases from V and 3 bases from J; junction bases left unmatched: 10. This CDR3 region has 15 residues. The CDR3 is CASSRGDSGFYEQYF. For the CDR3, the DNA is TGTGCCAGCAGTCGTGGGGACAGTGGATTCTACGAGCAGTACTTC.

Here the CDR3 DNA reads TGTGCCAGCAGCTTGGCGAGGGTAGCCTACGAGCAGTACTTC. The encoded protein is CASSLARVAYEQYF. The chain employs TRBV5-8 and TRBJ2-5, with D possibly being TRBD2 (5 bases). The DNA end is a closer match to TRBJ2-7, so the J assignment may be wrong. The CDR3 spans 14 residues. Germline lookup yields CDR1 SGHTS and CDR2 YDEGEE.

This clone was detected only once. The rearrangement joins TRBV19 to TRBJ2-4; maybe TRBD1 (5 bases). The CDR3 runs to 15 residues. Trimming took off 3 bases at V and 8 bases at J, with 17 bases between the two ends. Germline V gives CDR1 LNHDA, CDR2 SQIVND (reference sequence). As DNA, the CDR3 is TGTGCCAGTAGTATTAATAGGCAGGGAAGGGACATTCAGTACTTC. This translates into CASSINRQGRDIQYF.

This CDR3 is CAIRVGQGDNTGELFF. CDR3 nucleotide sequence: TGTGCCATCAGGGTTGGACAGGGGGATAACACCGGGGAGCTGTTTTTT. This chain links TRBV10-3 with TRBJ2-2; 10 positions match TRBD1. This CDR3 has 16 amino acids. Germline assignment: CDR1 ENHRY and CDR2 SYGVKD. The V and J ends lost 6 bases and 2 bases, in that order; junction bases with no gene match: 6.

V and J are TRBV10-1 and TRBJ2-2; no definite D call. Germline V gene lookup returns CDR1 WNHNN and CDR2 SYGVQD (reference sequence). The CDR3 is 15 residues long. V was clipped by 3 bases and J by 1 base, with 9 bases between them. For the CDR3, the DNA is TGCGCCAGCAGTGATGGCAGATGGAACACCGGGGAGCTGTTTTTT. This encodes CASSDGRWNTGELFF.

The CDR3: CASSTQPQTGIIIETQYF. The CDR3 nucleotides are TGTGCCAGCAGCACCCAACCGCAGACAGGAATAATAATAGAGACCCAGTACTTC. V and J are TRBV21-1 and TRBJ2-5; TRBD1 reflects the table's D call only, with no check against the DNA. TRBV21-1 is labeled a pseudogene. CDR3 length: 18 amino acids.

The chain joins TRBV9 to TRBJ2-1; 10 nucleotides line up with TRBD2. The V gene end was trimmed by 3 bases and the J gene end by 3 bases; junction bases not matched to a gene: 3. The CDR3 runs to 15 residues. Germline loops: CDR1 SGDLS, CDR2 YYNGEE. The CDR3 nucleotides are TGTGCCAGCAGCGAGTGGACTAGCGGCTACAATGAGCAGTTCTTC. Translated: CASSEWTSGYNEQFF.

This chain joins TRBV29-1 and TRBJ1-1; unclear D gene. Germline values: CDR1 SQVTM, CDR2 ANQGSEA. V lost 0 bases and J lost 4, with 9 bases in between. The CDR3 loop spans 13 amino acids. In nucleotides, the CDR3 is TGCAGCGTTGAAGATTGGGCCGCCACTGAAGCTTTCTTT. This gives the protein CSVEDWAATEAFF. Full variable domain (missing parts from reference TRBV29-1 and TRBJ1-1): SAVISQKPSRDICQRGTSLTIQCQVDSQVTMMFWYRQQPGQSLTLIATANQGSEATYESGFVIDKFPISRPNLTFSTLTVSNMSPEDSSIYLCSVEDWAATEAFFGQGTRLTVV.

This clone was counted between two and nine times. J is TRBJ1-1 and V is TRBV7-9, with D possibly matching TRBD1 (5 bases). CDR1 is SEHNR, CDR2 FQNEAQ, per germline (reference sequence). Between the trimmed V and J ends, which lost 4 bases and 1 base, there was a span of 7 bases. This CDR3 is 13 amino acids long. The CDR3 nucleotides read TGTGCCAGCAGCTCGACAGAGAACACTGAAGCTTTCTTT. Encoded protein: CASSSTENTEAFF.

V usage is TRBV4-1 and J usage is TRBJ1-5; D is possibly TRBD1 (5 bases). The germline V and J ends were trimmed by 3 bases and 5 bases, with 17 bases remaining between them. Germline CDR1 and CDR2: MGHRA and YSYEKL. The CDR3 has 16 residues. CDR3 in DNA: TGCGCCAGCAGCCATGGGGCCACCACGGGTCATCAGCCCCAGCATTTT. This translates into CASSHGATTGHQPQHF.

The chain joins TRBV14 to TRBJ2-7, with 7 positions matching TRBD2. V lost 4 bases and J lost 3; bases outside the gene matches: 6. This CDR3 comprises 14 residues. Germline-derived CDR1 and CDR2 are SGHDN and FVKESK. CDR3 in amino acids: CASSLGLWGYEQYF. The CDR3 DNA follows: TGTGCCAGCAGCCTGGGACTATGGGGCTACGAGCAGTACTTC.

Comments on this clone: In the same sample, other DNA sequences code for this CDR3. The chain has TRBV6-1 and TRBJ1-2; the D gene is possibly TRBD1 (5 bases). Trimming pared 2 bases from V and 5 bases from J, leaving 12 bases between. The CDR3 extends over 14 amino acids. CDR1 is MNHNS, CDR2 SASEGT, per germline. This CDR3 reads CASSEKGGDYGYTF. CDR3 in DNA: TGTGCCAGCAGTGAAAAGGGAGGGGATTATGGCTACACCTTC.

The V and J genes are TRBV25-1 and TRBJ1-2, with TRBD1 identical over 7 bases. From germline, CDR1 is MGHDK and CDR2 SYGVNS. The length of the CDR3 is 13 residues. The ends lost 1 base at V and 8 bases at J; junction bases unmatched: 4. The CDR3 nucleotides read TGTGCCAGCAGTGAATTCGAAGGGGGCGGCTACACCTTC. Translated, it gives CASSEFEGGGYTF.

V is TRBV5-1 and J is TRBJ2-3; D uncertain. Germline CDR1 reads SGHRS; CDR2 reads YFSETQ. The CDR3 totals 15 residues. The germline V and J ends were trimmed by 4 bases and 0 bases, with 12 bases remaining between them. The CDR3 region is CASSVSSPSTDTQYF. The CDR3 DNA reads TGCGCCAGCAGCGTTAGCAGTCCTAGCACAGATACGCAGTATTTT.

V usage is TRBV7-9 and J usage is TRBJ1-1, with 9 bases fitting TRBD1. The germline gives CDR1 SEHNR, CDR2 FQNEAQ (reference sequence). CDR3 length equals 12 residues. Trimming cost V 5 bases and J 8 bases; bases outside gene matches: 3. The CDR3 nucleotides are TGTGCCAGCAGCCCCGGGACAGGGGAAGCTTTCTTT. Residues: CASSPGTGEAFF.

This clone was picked up one time. This rearrangement joins TRBV4-1 to TRBJ2-7, with D possibly TRBD1 on 6 matching bases. The CDR3 spans 13 residues. V was cut by 7 bases and J by 6 bases, with 16 bases left in between. CDR1 is MGHRA, CDR2 YSYEKL, per germline. CDR3 residues: CASTDHTGSEQYF. The CDR3 coding sequence is TGCGCCAGCACGGATCACACAGGGTCCGAGCAGTACTTC.

This clone was found once. Germline is not matched at one junction end, which may reflect a read error. The chain links TRBV5-8 to TRBJ1-1, with unresolved D. Germline CDR1 SGHTS, CDR2 YDEGEE. The length of the CDR3 is 9 residues. CDR3 amino acids: CASSPRWAF. CDR3 sequence (DNA): TGTGCCAGCAGCCCCAGGTGGGCGTTT.

The chain joins TRBV5-1 to TRBJ2-3, with 12 bases matching TRBD2. The CDR3 extends over 16 amino acids. V gave up 0 bases and J gave up 5 bases; unmatched junction bases: 4. The V gene's germline CDR1 is SGHRS and CDR2 YFSETQ. The chain's CDR3 is CASSLETSGSQDTQYF. The CDR3 bases are TGCGCCAGCAGCTTGGAGACTAGCGGGAGTCAAGATACGCAGTATTTT.

The chain joins TRBV14 to TRBJ1-2; D gene unclear. The CDR3 runs to 15 residues. Germline assignment: CDR1 SGHDN and CDR2 FVKESK. With 0 bases removed from V and 5 bases from J, the gap between germline ends came to 13 bases. CDR3 bases: TGTGCCAGCAGCCAAGATCGCGCGGGTTCGTATGGCTACACCTTC. Translation: CASSQDRAGSYGYTF.

This chain uses TRBV30 with TRBJ1-2; tentative D call: TRBD1 (5 bases). The CDR3 has 14 residues. Per germline, CDR1 GTSNPN and CDR2 SVGIG (reference sequence). V dropped 2 bases and J dropped 0 bases, with 10 bases sitting between them. The CDR3 protein is CAWSQQVANYGYTF. The CDR3 coding sequence is TGTGCCTGGAGTCAACAGGTGGCTAACTATGGCTACACCTTC.

This clone was seen once. This chain connects TRBV28 to TRBJ2-1, with 11 bases matching TRBD1. V trimming: 3 bases; J trimming: 8 bases; junction bases outside the gene matches: 3. The CDR3 loop spans 14 amino acids. CDR1 MDHEN and CDR2 SYDVKM come from the germline V gene. The CDR3 nucleotides read TGTGCCAGCAGTTTGGGACAGGGGGACCATGAGCAGTTCTTC. This gives the protein CASSLGQGDHEQFF.

This chain joins TRBV15 and TRBJ1-6; 7 bases map to TRBD1. Looked up from germline, CDR1 is LNHNV and CDR2 is YYDKDF (reference sequence). This CDR3 region has 15 residues. V trimming: 3 bases; J trimming: 7 bases; junction bases outside the gene matches: 6. The CDR3 DNA follows: TGTGCCACCAGCAGGACCGGGACAGAAAATTCACCCCTCCACTTT. Protein: CATSRTGTENSPLHF.

The CDR3 loop is CASAGTGVPYEQYF. CDR3 nucleotide sequence: TGTGCCAGCGCCGGGACAGGGGTTCCCTACGAGCAGTACTTC. V and J are TRBV4-2 and TRBJ2-7; 10 bases align to TRBD1. This CDR3 region has 14 residues. The J segment lost 2 bases and the V segment lost 8 bases, leaving 6 bases of the junction unmatched. Germline V gene sequence: CDR1 LGHNA, CDR2 YNFKEQ.